This T cell receptor beta chain was documented in a study of blood T cell repertoires in COVID-19. This clone came up a few times. Original methodology: The authors estimated nucleated cell counts from reference gene primer amplification. Assay used: immunoSEQ multiplex PCR; TCRdb lists only in-frame clones, some missing. D and trimming were read from the DNA, whereas the V and J calls and clone size are those reported in that table. The sample lists about 90,000 clones, about 90% occurring once. The CDR3 consists of 14 residues. The ends lost 6 bases at V and 2 bases at J; junction bases unmatched: 3. CDR1 and CDR2 (germline): MNHEY, SVGAGI.

Sequencing input: peripheral blood. The gene calls are TRBV6-5 and TRBJ1-4; TRBD1 agrees at 7 bases. The sequence derives from a human donor with active COVID-19. The donor label of this sample is uncertain. The DNA of the CDR3 is TGTGCCAGCAGACAGGGGCTTACTAATGAAAAACTGTTTTTT. Translating it yields CASRQGLTNEKLFF.